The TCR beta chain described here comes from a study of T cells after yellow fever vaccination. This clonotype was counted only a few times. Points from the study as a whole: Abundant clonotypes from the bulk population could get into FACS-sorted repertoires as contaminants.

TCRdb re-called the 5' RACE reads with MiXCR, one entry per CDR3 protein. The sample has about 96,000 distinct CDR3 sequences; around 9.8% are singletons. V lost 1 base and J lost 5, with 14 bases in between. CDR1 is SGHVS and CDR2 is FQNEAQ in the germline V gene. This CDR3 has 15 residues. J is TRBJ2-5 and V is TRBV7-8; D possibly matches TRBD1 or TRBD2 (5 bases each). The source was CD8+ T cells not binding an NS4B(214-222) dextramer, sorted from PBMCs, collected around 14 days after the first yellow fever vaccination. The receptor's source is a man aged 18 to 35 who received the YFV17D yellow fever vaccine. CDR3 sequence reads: CASSLVSPGSETQYF. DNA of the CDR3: TGTGCCAGCAGCTTAGTATCTCCAGGGAGCGAGACCCAGTACTTC.